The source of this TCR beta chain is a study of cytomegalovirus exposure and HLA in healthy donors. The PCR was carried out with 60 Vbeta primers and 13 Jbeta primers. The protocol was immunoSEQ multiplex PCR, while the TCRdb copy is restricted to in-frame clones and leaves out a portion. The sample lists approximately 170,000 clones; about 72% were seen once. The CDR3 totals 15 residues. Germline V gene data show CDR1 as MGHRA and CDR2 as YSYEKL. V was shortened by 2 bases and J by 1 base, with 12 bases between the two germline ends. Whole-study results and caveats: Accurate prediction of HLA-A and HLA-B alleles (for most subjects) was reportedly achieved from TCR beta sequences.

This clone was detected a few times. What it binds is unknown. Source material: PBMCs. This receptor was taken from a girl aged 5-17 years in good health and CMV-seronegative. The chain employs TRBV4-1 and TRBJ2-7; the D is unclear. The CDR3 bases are TGCGCCAGCAGCCAAACTCAGGTGTCATCCTACGAGCAGTACTTC. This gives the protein CASSQTQVSSYEQYF.